A selection of T cell receptor beta chains follows, all from one sample in a study of blood T cell repertoires in COVID-19. Some clones are missing from TCRdb's copy, which holds only in-frame ones; the method was immunoSEQ multiplex PCR. Of around 230,000 clones listed, 75% to 90% are singletons. The sample consisted of PBMCs or T cells enriched from blood (not recorded which). These receptors were obtained from a woman aged 40 to 49 with acute COVID-19. The CDR3 runs from the conserved cysteine through the conserved F or W. Each record gives: D gene, J gene, clone size, V gene, CDR3 length, CDR3 protein, CDR3 DNA. A D gene is named only where the DNA matches it firmly. Only some rows state a clone size, as once, few, many or a class for expanded clones.

TRBD2	TRBJ2-1	-	TRBV2	13	CASSGRALNEQFF	TGTGCCAGCAGCGGGAGGGCCTTGAATGAGCAGTTCTTC
TRBD2	TRBJ2-1	-	TRBV3-1/TRBV3-2	15	CASSLGLAGGNEQFF	TGTGCCAGCAGCCTGGGACTAGCAGGCGGCAATGAGCAGTTCTTC
-	TRBJ1-2	-	TRBV2	14	CASRFQTAYYGYTF	TGTGCCAGCAGGTTCCAGACAGCTTACTATGGCTACACCTTC
TRBD2	TRBJ2-1	-	TRBV11-1	13	CASSSGLANEQFF	TGTGCCAGCAGCTCCGGACTAGCTAATGAGCAGTTCTTC
-	TRBJ2-1	-	TRBV5-1	17	CASSLEGGGTRANEQFF	TGCGCCAGCAGCCTGGAAGGGGGCGGGACTAGGGCCAATGAGCAGTTCTTC
-	TRBJ2-2	few	TRBV6-5	13	CASGQEDTGELFF	TGTGCCAGCGGGCAGGAAGACACCGGGGAGCTGTTTTTT
-	TRBJ1-1	-	TRBV5-5	13	CASSSTINTEAFF	TGTGCCAGCAGCTCGACAATCAACACTGAAGCTTTCTTT
TRBD2	TRBJ2-1	-	TRBV19	19	CASSQVVAGGRSSYNEQFF	TGTGCCAGTAGTCAGGTCGTGGCGGGAGGGCGGAGCTCCTACAATGAGCAGTTCTTC
TRBD1	TRBJ2-5	-	TRBV29-1	13	CSVLRGPSETQYF	TGCAGCGTCCTCAGGGGGCCGTCTGAGACCCAGTACTTC
TRBD1	TRBJ1-2	-	TRBV5-4	17	CASSLAWGQISNYGYTF	TGTGCCAGCAGCTTGGCCTGGGGACAGATCTCTAACTATGGCTACACCTTC
TRBD2	TRBJ2-1	-	TRBV4-1	16	CASSQDSLAAYNEQFF	TGCGCCAGCAGCCAAGATTCTCTAGCGGCATACAATGAGCAGTTCTTC
-	TRBJ2-7	-	TRBV19	13	CASRTSGGYEQYF	TGTGCCAGTAGAACGTCCGGGGGCTACGAGCAGTACTTC
-	TRBJ2-7	-	TRBV29-1	15	CSVAGGQPHTYEQYF	TGCAGCGTTGCCGGTGGACAGCCGCATACCTACGAGCAGTACTTC
TRBD2	TRBJ2-7	-	TRBV11-3	15	CASSYRPGLGYEQYF	TGTGCCAGCAGCTATCGACCGGGACTAGGTTACGAGCAGTACTTC
TRBD1	TRBJ1-5	-	TRBV11-2	15	CASSPTGASNQPQHF	TGTGCCAGCAGCCCGACAGGGGCGAGCAATCAGCCCCAGCATTTT
-	TRBJ1-2	-	TRBV2	11	CASSAGYGYTF	TGTGCCAGCAGTGCAGGGTATGGCTACACCTTC
-	TRBJ1-4	once	TRBV2	14	CASSESRGNEKLFF	TGTGCCAGCAGTGAGTCCAGGGGTAACGAAAAACTGTTTTTT
-	TRBJ2-5	-	TRBV11-2	13	CASSLSPSETQYF	TGTGCCAGCAGCTTATCCCCTAGCGAGACCCAGTACTTC
-	TRBJ2-5	-	TRBV5-1	14	CASSLAFLSETQYF	TGCGCCAGCAGCTTGGCCTTTCTGTCCGAGACCCAGTACTTC
-	TRBJ2-1	-	TRBV29-1	11	CSVSGYNEQFF	TGCAGCGTTTCAGGTTACAATGAGCAGTTCTTC
-	TRBJ1-1	-	TRBV5-1	15	CASSLIIQGNTEAFF	TGCGCCAGCAGCTTGATAATCCAGGGGAACACTGAAGCTTTCTTT
TRBD2	TRBJ2-1	-	TRBV11-2	13	CASSWTRAYEQFF	TGTGCCAGCAGCTGGACTAGAGCCTATGAGCAGTTCTTC
-	TRBJ2-5	-	TRBV7-2	14	CASSSVGAGETQYF	TGTGCCAGCAGCTCCGTTGGCGCGGGAGAGACCCAGTACTTC
-	TRBJ1-2	-	TRBV7-6	16	CASSLAGGGLNYGYTF	TGTGCCAGCAGCTTAGCCGGAGGGGGACTAAACTATGGCTACACCTTC
TRBD2	TRBJ2-3	-	TRBV3-1/TRBV3-2	16	CASSHSPGLALYTQYF	TGTGCCAGCAGCCATTCCCCGGGACTAGCACTTTATACGCAGTATTTT
TRBD1	TRBJ1-2	-	TRBV6-5	14	CASTKGQGAYGYTF	TGTGCCAGCACCAAGGGGCAGGGGGCCTATGGCTACACCTTC
-	TRBJ2-1	-	TRBV7-2	15	CASSLAAGTYNEQFF	TGTGCCAGCAGCTTAGCCGCGGGAACCTACAATGAGCAGTTCTTC
-	TRBJ2-1	-	TRBV11-3	16	CASSLDHLREYNEQFF	TGTGCCAGCAGCTTAGATCATCTGCGGGAATACAATGAGCAGTTCTTC
-	TRBJ1-1	-	TRBV5-1	16	CASSLAAGQPNTEAFF	TGCGCCAGCAGCTTGGCCGCCGGACAACCGAACACTGAAGCTTTCTTT
TRBD1	TRBJ2-3	-	TRBV15	15	CATSRDAGGENTQYF	TGTGCCACCAGCAGAGATGCAGGGGGCGAAAATACGCAGTATTTT
-	TRBJ1-5	-	TRBV9	14	CASSVSGAGQPQHF	TGTGCCAGCAGCGTATCTGGGGCCGGACAGCCCCAGCATTTT
-	TRBJ2-5	-	TRBV5-1	16	CASSLGPRDYQETQYF	TGCGCCAGCAGCTTGGGCCCCCGGGACTACCAAGAGACCCAGTACTTC
TRBD1	TRBJ1-1	-	TRBV6-6	13	CASRPPGGTEAFF	TGTGCCAGCAGACCTCCAGGGGGGACTGAAGCTTTCTTT
TRBD1	TRBJ1-3	once	TRBV3-1/TRBV3-2	17	CASSQYSGQGSGNTIYF	TGTGCCAGCAGCCAATATAGCGGACAGGGTTCTGGAAACACCATATATTTT
-	TRBJ2-5	-	TRBV11-3	16	CASSLDLWPGQETQYF	TGTGCCAGCAGCTTAGATTTGTGGCCAGGCCAAGAGACCCAGTACTTC
TRBD1	TRBJ1-2	-	TRBV25-1	15	CASSHIRGANYGYTF	TGTGCCAGCAGTCATATCAGGGGGGCTAACTATGGCTACACCTTC
-	TRBJ2-7	-	TRBV13	14	CASNKGEATYEQYF	TGTGCCAGCAATAAAGGGGAGGCAACCTACGAGCAGTACTTC
-	TRBJ1-5	once	TRBV19	15	CASSMGAANYQPQHF	TGTGCCAGTAGTATGGGGGCAGCTAACTATCAGCCCCAGCATTTT
-	TRBJ1-2	-	TRBV5-5	15	CASSLSPGLDYGYTF	TGTGCCAGCAGCTTGTCGCCAGGGCTGGACTATGGCTACACCTTC
TRBD1	TRBJ1-3	-	TRBV29-1	14	CSVTGQGKGNTIYF	TGCAGCGTGACTGGACAGGGAAAGGGAAACACCATATATTTT
TRBD1	TRBJ1-2	-	TRBV19	12	CASTRTGDGYTF	TGTGCCAGTACCCGGACAGGAGATGGCTACACCTTC
TRBD2	TRBJ2-1	-	TRBV9	20	CASSVGLGLAGANSYNEQFF	TGTGCCAGCAGCGTCGGTCTGGGACTAGCGGGAGCCAACTCCTACAATGAGCAGTTCTTC
TRBD1	TRBJ1-6	-	TRBV28	16	CASSSRQGANNSPLHF	TGTGCCAGCAGTTCTCGACAGGGGGCGAATAATTCACCCCTCCACTTT
TRBD1	TRBJ1-6	-	TRBV18	14	CASSLTGYNSPLHF	TGTGCCAGCTCACTGACAGGGTACAATTCACCCCTCCACTTT
TRBD2	TRBJ2-5	-	TRBV7-9	15	CASSLSLAGAETQYF	TGTGCCAGCAGCTTATCTCTAGCGGGAGCAGAGACCCAGTACTTC
TRBD2	TRBJ2-7	once	TRBV29-1	14	CSGVGLAGSYEQYF	TGCAGCGGGGTAGGACTAGCGGGAAGCTACGAGCAGTACTTC
TRBD2	TRBJ2-1	-	TRBV19	16	CASSILRGGRATEQFF	TGTGCCAGTAGTATATTGAGGGGAGGGAGGGCCACTGAGCAGTTCTTC